This TCR beta chain was recovered during a study of T-cell memory formation after mild COVID-19. Points from the study as a whole: Pre-infection memory held some responding clones, suggesting pre-existing cross-reactive T cells responded.

A remark on this clonotype: Its target is unknown.

5'RACE primed at constant segments yielded TCR alpha and TCR beta cDNA libraries bearing sample barcodes and UMIs. TCRdb reanalysed the 5' RACE reads using MiXCR and keeps one entry per CDR3 protein. Here the sample spans approximately 490,000 distinct CDR3 sequences, roughly 20% being singletons. V was pared by 2 bases and J by 4 bases, with 11 bases between. Looked up from germline, CDR1 is MNHNY and CDR2 is SVGAGI (reference sequence). The CDR3 covers 15 residues. The receptor's source is an adult woman who had mild COVID-19 (a few samples of this study predate the infection). Cell type and time point are not known. Sequenced input: PBMCs or a T cell subset sorted from them (not recorded which). This sequence joins TRBV6-6 and TRBJ2-2; D is possibly TRBD2 (6 bases). Here the CDR3 reads CASSYMVEGTGELFF. In DNA form, the CDR3 reads TGTGCCAGCAGTTACATGGTGGAGGGCACCGGGGAGCTGTTTTTT.